This passage covers 23 T cell receptor beta chains from one sample sequenced in a study of technical replicates of blood from several donors. The data were produced by immunoSEQ multiplex PCR, yet TCRdb's version contains in-frame clones alone and is incomplete. The table includes approximately 70,000 clones, roughly 98% detected once. The source material was T cells isolated from PBMCs. The receptors were sampled from a human donor in good health.

The chain recombines TRBV14 with TRBJ2-2; D might be TRBD1 (6 bases). The V gene's germline CDR1 is SGHDN and CDR2 FVKESK. The CDR3 contains 15 residues. V was trimmed by 4 bases and J by 3 bases, leaving 12 bases between them. The CDR3 here is CASSPVQGDTGELFF. The CDR3 region has the DNA TGTGCCAGCAGCCCCGTACAGGGAGACACCGGGGAGCTGTTTTTT.

This chain connects TRBV6-4 to TRBJ2-2; tentative D call: TRBD2 (5 bases). The V gene's germline CDR1 is MRHNA and CDR2 SNTAGT. The CDR3 length is 17 residues. The germline V and J ends were trimmed by 2 bases and 1 base, with 14 bases remaining between them. The CDR3 DNA reads as TGTGCCAGCAGTGACCGAAAAATGGCGGGGAACACCGGGGAGCTGTTTTTT. Translating it yields CASSDRKMAGNTGELFF.

The gene calls are TRBV5-1 and TRBJ2-5, with D tentatively TRBD1 (5 bases). Germline CDR1 is SGHRS and CDR2 is YFSETQ. CDR3 length equals 14 residues. Trimming removed 0 bases at V and 2 bases at J, with 8 bases between. Here the CDR3 reads CASSLVGEQETQYF. The DNA for the CDR3 is TGCGCCAGCAGCTTGGTAGGGGAACAAGAGACCCAGTACTTC.

The rearrangement links TRBV6-6 to TRBJ2-6; D is perhaps TRBD1 (5 bases). Deletions cut 2 bases from V and 1 base from J, with 6 bases between. Germline CDR1 MNHNY, CDR2 SVGAGI (reference sequence). CDR3 length: 15 amino acids. The DNA of the CDR3 is TGTGCCAGCAGTTACGACAGTTCTGGGGCCAACGTCCTGACTTTC. Translation gives CASSYDSSGANVLTF.

The chain recombines TRBV4-1 with TRBJ2-5; 10 bases line up with TRBD2. V shed 1 base and J 4 bases; nucleotides not matched to a gene: 6. Germline assignment: CDR1 MGHRA and CDR2 YSYEKL. This CDR3 is built from 16 residues. CDR3 sequence reads: CASSQGIAGGLETQYF. In DNA, the CDR3 is TGCGCCAGCAGCCAAGGCATAGCGGGAGGCTTAGAGACCCAGTACTTC.

This chain connects TRBV11-2 to TRBJ2-7; D not certain. This CDR3 spans 16 amino acids. In germline, CDR1 is SGHAT, CDR2 FQNNGV. The ends were cut back, 5 bases at V and 2 bases at J, with 19 bases in the middle. The CDR3 here is CASSRSFTPTAYEQYF. CDR3 nucleotide sequence: TGTGCCAGCAGCCGATCGTTTACACCCACAGCCTACGAGCAGTACTTC.

The chain has TRBV30 and TRBJ1-2; D is possibly TRBD1 (5 bases). Germline CDR1 GTSNPN, CDR2 SVGIG (reference sequence). The length of the CDR3 is 13 residues. V was clipped by 2 bases and J by 2 bases, with 9 bases between them. The CDR3: CAWSLDTNYGYTF. The CDR3 DNA sequence: TGTGCCTGGAGTCTGGACACCAACTATGGCTACACCTTC.

V usage is TRBV5-4 and J usage is TRBJ1-1, with D uncertain. Trimming stripped 5 bases from V and 1 base from J, with 9 bases between. The CDR3 totals 13 residues. Germline CDR1 reads SGHNT; CDR2 reads YYREEE (reference sequence). For the CDR3, the DNA is TGTGCCAGCAGGGGCCCTGGGAACACTGAAGCTTTCTTT. Residues: CASRGPGNTEAFF. Based on the CDR3 plus reference TRBV5-4 and TRBJ1-1, the full variable domain is ETGVTQSPTHLIKTRGQQVTLRCSSQSGHNTVSWYQQALGQGPQFIFQYYREEENGRGNFPPRFSGLQFPNYSSELNVNALELDDSALYLCASRGPGNTEAFFGQGTRLTVV.

The rearrangement uses TRBV2 and TRBJ1-5; 7 positions agree with TRBD1. The germline CDR1 and CDR2 sequences are SNHLY and FYNNEI. V trimming: 2 bases; J trimming: 0 bases; junction bases outside the gene matches: 1. This CDR3 is built from 15 residues. CDR3 residues: CASSETGVSNQPQHF. For the CDR3, the DNA is TGTGCCAGCAGTGAAACAGGGGTTAGCAATCAGCCCCAGCATTTT.

The rearrangement joins TRBV28 to TRBJ2-5; 7 bases align to TRBD2. CDR3 length: 18 amino acids. The germline CDR1 and CDR2 sequences are MDHEN and SYDVKM. Losses at the gene ends were 3 bases for V and 2 bases for J; bases not matched to a gene: 15. CDR3 coding DNA: TGTGCCAGCAGTTTTTTTTTGCCCATGGCGGGGGATCAAGAGACCCAGTACTTC. This sequence encodes CASSFFLPMAGDQETQYF.

The rearrangement uses TRBV18 and TRBJ1-3; D gene uncertain. Looked up from germline, CDR1 is KGHSH and CDR2 is LQKENI. The CDR3 is 13 residues long. Between the trimmed V and J ends, which lost 3 bases and 3 bases, there was a span of 6 bases. CDR3 sequence reads: CASSPADGNTIYF. The CDR3 bases are TGTGCCAGCTCACCGGCGGATGGAAACACCATATATTTT.

CDR3 sequence reads: CASRLAGEIGETQYF. The CDR3 DNA reads TGCGCCAGCAGACTAGCGGGAGAGATAGGTGAGACCCAGTACTTC. This chain links TRBV5-1 with TRBJ2-5; 11 bases match TRBD2. The V and J ends lost 5 bases and 5 bases, in that order; junction bases with no gene match: 8. Germline V gene lookup returns CDR1 SGHRS and CDR2 YFSETQ. The CDR3 sequence is 15 residues long.

The rearrangement links TRBV7-6 to TRBJ2-1; 7 nucleotides line up with TRBD2. CDR3 length: 14 residues. The germline V gene encodes CDR1 SGHVS and CDR2 FNYEAQ. J gave up 9 bases and V 1 base, and 6 bases lay outside the gene matches. The CDR3 sequence is CASSLGGGLSEQFF. The CDR3 DNA sequence: TGTGCCAGCAGCTTAGGGGGGGGGTTGAGTGAGCAGTTCTTC.

The V gene is TRBV11-2, the J gene TRBJ2-3, with D possibly matching TRBD2 (5 bases). With 5 bases removed from V and 0 bases from J, the gap between germline ends came to 12 bases. The germline V gene has CDR1 SGHAT and CDR2 FQNNGV. This CDR3 contains 15 residues. CDR3 in DNA: TGTGCCAGCAGCCACCTCGAGGGAAGCACAGATACGCAGTATTTT. Translated: CASSHLEGSTDTQYF.

The genes are TRBV19 and TRBJ1-1, with a possible D match to TRBD1 (6 bases). CDR1 and CDR2 (germline): LNHDA, SQIVND (reference sequence). Trimming stripped 6 bases from V and 0 bases from J, with 11 bases between. CDR3 length: 14 residues. The CDR3 reads CASSTGHLNTEAFF. The CDR3 DNA reads TGTGCCAGTAGCACGGGACACCTGAACACTGAAGCTTTCTTT.

The CDR3 nucleotides read TGCGCCAGCAAATGGAAATGGAGGACTGAAGCTTTCTTT. This gives the protein CASKWKWRTEAFF. The V gene is TRBV10-2, the J gene TRBJ1-1, with no clear D. This CDR3 comprises 13 residues. The V end was cut by 7 bases, the J end by 5 bases, with 14 bases between. CDR1 is WSHSY and CDR2 is SAAADI in the germline V gene.

The chain recombines TRBV7-9 with TRBJ1-1, with D possibly matching TRBD1 (6 bases). The CDR3 has 13 amino acids. Looked up from germline, CDR1 is SEHNR and CDR2 is FQNEAQ (reference sequence). Deletions cut 3 bases from V and 7 bases from J, with 12 bases between. CDR3 protein: CASSLGAKNEAFF. In DNA, the CDR3 is TGTGCCAGCAGCTTGGGGGCCAAAAATGAAGCTTTCTTT.

CDR3 nucleotide sequence: TGTGCCAGTAGTATTCGAGGATGGGGAGAGACAGGCGACGAGCAGTACTTC. It is translated as CASSIRGWGETGDEQYF. The chain employs TRBV19 and TRBJ2-7; tentatively, D is TRBD1 (6 bases). V lost 3 bases, J lost 5 bases, and 23 bases lay in between. The CDR3 consists of 17 residues. The V gene's germline CDR1 is LNHDA and CDR2 SQIVND (reference sequence).

This chain joins TRBV4-1 and TRBJ2-7; TRBD1 might be the D (6 bases). The CDR3 consists of 15 residues. Germline CDR1 MGHRA, CDR2 YSYEKL. Trimming took 1 base from V and 4 from J, leaving 14 bases between them. This CDR3 is CASSQGAGASYEQYF. For the CDR3, the DNA is TGCGCCAGCAGCCAAGGGGCAGGGGCGTCGTACGAGCAGTACTTC.

The chain recombines TRBV11-2 with TRBJ2-5, with 8 bases that match TRBD1. J gave up 3 bases and V 0 bases, and 9 bases lay outside the gene matches. Germline V lookup: CDR1 SGHAT, CDR2 FQNNGV. This CDR3 is 17 amino acids long. CDR3 DNA sequence: TGTGCCAGCAGCTTAGACCCTTGGACAGGGTACAAAGAGACCCAGTACTTC. Its translation is CASSLDPWTGYKETQYF.

The chain joins TRBV7-6 to TRBJ2-2, with D possibly matching TRBD1 (6 bases). Trimming stripped 4 bases from V and 5 bases from J, with 23 bases between. Germline V CDR1 and CDR2: SGHVS, FNYEAQ. This CDR3 has 18 residues. The CDR3 here is CASSSRYNDRSRTGELFF. CDR3 nucleotide sequence: TGTGCCAGCAGCTCCCGCTACAACGACAGGTCTCGGACCGGGGAGCTGTTTTTT.

CDR3: CASSATLPYEQYF. The CDR3 nucleotides read TGCGCCAGCAGCGCGACATTACCCTACGAGCAGTACTTC. The chain combines TRBV5-1 with TRBJ2-7, with D uncertain. The CDR3 covers 13 residues. V was clipped by 4 bases and J by 2 bases, with 10 bases between them. Germline V gene lookup returns CDR1 SGHRS and CDR2 YFSETQ.

The V and J genes are TRBV6-1 and TRBJ2-1, with D perhaps TRBD1 (5 bases). Germline V gene data show CDR1 as MNHNS and CDR2 as SASEGT. V gave up 2 bases and J gave up 7 bases, with 12 bases separating them. There are 14 residues in the CDR3. This chain's CDR3 is CASSETGRVNEQFF. Here the CDR3 DNA reads TGTGCCAGCAGTGAAACGGGCAGGGTGAATGAGCAGTTCTTC.